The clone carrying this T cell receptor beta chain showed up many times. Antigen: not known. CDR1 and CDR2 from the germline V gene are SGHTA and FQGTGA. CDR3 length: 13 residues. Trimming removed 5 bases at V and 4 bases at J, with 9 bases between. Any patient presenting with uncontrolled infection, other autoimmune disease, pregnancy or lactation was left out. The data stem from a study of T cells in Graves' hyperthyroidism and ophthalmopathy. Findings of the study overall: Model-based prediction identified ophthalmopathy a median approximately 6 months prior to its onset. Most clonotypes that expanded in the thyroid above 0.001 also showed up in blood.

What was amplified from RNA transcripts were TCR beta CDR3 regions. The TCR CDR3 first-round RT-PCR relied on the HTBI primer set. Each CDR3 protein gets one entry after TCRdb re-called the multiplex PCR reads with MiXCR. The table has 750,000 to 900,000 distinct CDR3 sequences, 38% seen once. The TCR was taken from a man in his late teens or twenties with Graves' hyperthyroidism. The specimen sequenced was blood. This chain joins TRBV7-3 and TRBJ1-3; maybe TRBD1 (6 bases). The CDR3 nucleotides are TGTGCCAGCAGCCAGGGGCCCGGAAACACCATATATTTT. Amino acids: CASSQGPGNTIYF.